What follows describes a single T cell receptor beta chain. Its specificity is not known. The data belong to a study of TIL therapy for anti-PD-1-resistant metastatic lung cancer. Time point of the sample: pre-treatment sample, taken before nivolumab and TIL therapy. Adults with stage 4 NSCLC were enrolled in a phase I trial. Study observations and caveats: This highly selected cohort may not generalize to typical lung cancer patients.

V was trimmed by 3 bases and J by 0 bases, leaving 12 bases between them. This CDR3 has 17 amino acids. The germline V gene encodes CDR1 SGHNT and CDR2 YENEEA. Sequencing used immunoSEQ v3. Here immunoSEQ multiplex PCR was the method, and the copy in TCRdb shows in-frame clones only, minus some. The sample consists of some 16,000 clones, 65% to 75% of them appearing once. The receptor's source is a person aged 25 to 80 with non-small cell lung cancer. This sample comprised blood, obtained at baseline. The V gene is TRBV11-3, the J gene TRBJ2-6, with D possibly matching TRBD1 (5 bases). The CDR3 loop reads CASSFWGSRSGANVLTF. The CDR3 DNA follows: TGTGCCAGCAGCTTTTGGGGCTCCCGCTCTGGGGCCAACGTCCTGACTTTC. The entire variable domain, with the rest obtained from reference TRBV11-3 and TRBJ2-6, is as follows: EAGVVQSPRYKIIEKKQPVAFWCNPISGHNTLYWYLQNLGQGPELLIRYENEEAVDDSQLPKDRFSAERLKGVDSTLKIQPAELGDSAVYLCASSFWGSRSGANVLTFGAGSRLTVL.